This T cell receptor beta chain emerged from a study of blood T cell repertoires in COVID-19. Overall study context: There were acute and convalescent COVID-19 samples, and they came from the United States, Italy and Spain.

The CDR3 is 14 amino acids. After removal of 3 bases from V and 5 bases from J, the junction contained 7 bases not matched to a gene. Germline V lookup: CDR1 MGHDK, CDR2 SYGVNS. Only in-frame clones appear in the TCRdb table, and some are missing; sequencing was by immunoSEQ multiplex PCR. The data contain roughly 100,000 clones, about 80% of them singletons. Sequencing input: peripheral blood. The origin of this receptor is a human donor in a cohort sampled during active COVID-19. V and J are TRBV25-1 and TRBJ2-7, with 7 bases lining up with TRBD1. The chain's CDR3 is CASSETGKSNEQYF. CDR3 DNA: TGTGCCAGCAGTGAGACAGGGAAATCGAACGAGCAGTACTTC.